The present entry profiles one TCR beta chain with its context. Its antigen is still unknown. This specimen comes from a study of T-cell reconstitution after alpha-beta-depleted transplantation in children. Study-wide results and caveats: One year after transplant, T-cell counts and diversity came mostly from newly produced T cells.

This CDR3 has 12 amino acids. Germline values: CDR1 ENHRY, CDR2 SYGVKD. Trimming removed 3 bases at V and 4 bases at J, with 4 bases between. TCRbeta library construction was performed incorporating unique molecular identifiers. Via MiXCR, TCRdb re-called the PCR reads, giving one row per CDR3 protein. The sample includes 75,000 to 90,000 distinct CDR3 sequences, around an eighth of them seen just once. This chain connects TRBV10-3 to TRBJ2-1; D unclear. This TCR came from a male patient between 2 and 9 years old who had a stem cell transplant for acute lymphoblastic leukemia, so the T cells may come from the graft donor. Sample: PBMCs, mostly from graft donor cells, taken 180 days after TCRalphabeta/CD19-depleted stem cell transplant. The CDR3 region has the DNA TGTGCCATCAGTGATCTTTACAATGAGCAGTTCTTC. This sequence encodes CAISDLYNEQFF.